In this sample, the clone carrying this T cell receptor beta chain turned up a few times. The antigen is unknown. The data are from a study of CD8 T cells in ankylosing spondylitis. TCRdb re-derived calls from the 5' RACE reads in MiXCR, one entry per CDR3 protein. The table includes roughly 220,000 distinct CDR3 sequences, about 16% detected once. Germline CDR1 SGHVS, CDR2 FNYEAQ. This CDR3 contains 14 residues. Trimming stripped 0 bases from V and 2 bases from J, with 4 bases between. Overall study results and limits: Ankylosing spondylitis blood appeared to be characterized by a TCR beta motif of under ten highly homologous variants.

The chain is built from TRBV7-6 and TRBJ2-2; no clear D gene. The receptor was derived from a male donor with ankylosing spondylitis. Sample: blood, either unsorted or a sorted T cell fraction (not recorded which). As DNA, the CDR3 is TGTGCCAGCAGCTTAGCTCTCAACACCGGGGAGCTGTTTTTT. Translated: CASSLALNTGELFF.